The following is a TCR beta chain sequence with its context. Molecules of cDNA were individually given unique molecular identifiers that were attached to them. A single record per CDR3 protein comes from TCRdb applying MiXCR to the 5' RACE reads. Here the sample spans around 86,000 distinct CDR3 sequences, 14% to 15% being singletons. Trimming removed 4 bases from V and 7 bases from J; junction bases left unmatched: 5. Germline V lookup: CDR1 WSHSY, CDR2 SAAADI. The CDR3 runs 15 residues. This record comes from a study of early T cells in non-severe SARS-CoV-2 infection. The specimen sequenced was whole blood. The source is an adult who was a healthcare worker with PCR-confirmed SARS-CoV-2 infection or an uninfected control (not recorded which). The chain has TRBV10-2 and TRBJ2-2; TRBD1 matches 11 bases. In DNA, the CDR3 is TGCGCCAGCAGTGGGACAGGGGGCTTTATCGGGGAGCTGTTTTTT. As protein: CASSGTGGFIGELFF.